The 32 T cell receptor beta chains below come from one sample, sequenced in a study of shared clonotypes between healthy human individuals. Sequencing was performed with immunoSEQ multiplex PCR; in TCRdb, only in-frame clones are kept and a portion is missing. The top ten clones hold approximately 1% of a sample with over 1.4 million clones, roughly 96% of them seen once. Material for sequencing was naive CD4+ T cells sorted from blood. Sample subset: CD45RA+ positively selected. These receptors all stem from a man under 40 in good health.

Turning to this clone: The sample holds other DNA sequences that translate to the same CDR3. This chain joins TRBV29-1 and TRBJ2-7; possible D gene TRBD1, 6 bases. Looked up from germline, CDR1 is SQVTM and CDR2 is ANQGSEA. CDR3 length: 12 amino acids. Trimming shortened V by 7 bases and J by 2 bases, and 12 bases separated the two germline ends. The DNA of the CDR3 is TGCAGCGGACGGCAGGGGCCCTACGAGCAGTACTTC. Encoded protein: CSGRQGPYEQYF.

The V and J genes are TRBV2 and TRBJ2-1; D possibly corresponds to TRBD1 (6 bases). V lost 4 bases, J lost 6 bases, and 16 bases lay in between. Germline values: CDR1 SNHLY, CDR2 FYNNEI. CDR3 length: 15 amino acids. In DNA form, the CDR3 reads TGTGCCAGCAGTGGACAGGCCGGGTCCGTCAATGAGCAGTTCTTC. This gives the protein CASSGQAGSVNEQFF.

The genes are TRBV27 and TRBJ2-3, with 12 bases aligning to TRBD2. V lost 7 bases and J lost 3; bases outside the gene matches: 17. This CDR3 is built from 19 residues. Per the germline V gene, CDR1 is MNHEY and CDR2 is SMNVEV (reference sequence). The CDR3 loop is CASTSPRPSGRAWTDTQYF. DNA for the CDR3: TGTGCCAGCACCAGTCCCCGACCTAGCGGGAGGGCCTGGACAGATACGCAGTATTTT.

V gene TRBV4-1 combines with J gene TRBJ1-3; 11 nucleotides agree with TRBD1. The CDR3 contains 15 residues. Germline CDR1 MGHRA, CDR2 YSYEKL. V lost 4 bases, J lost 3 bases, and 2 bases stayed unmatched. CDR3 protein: CASSLGTGGGNTIYF. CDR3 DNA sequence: TGCGCCAGCAGCCTCGGGACAGGGGGTGGAAACACCATATATTTT.

CDR3 protein: CASSQLIRPSPVLTF. DNA for the CDR3: TGTGCCAGCAGCCAATTGATCAGGCCAAGCCCCGTCCTGACTTTC. The gene calls are TRBV16 and TRBJ2-6; unclear D gene. Per the germline V gene, CDR1 is KGHSY and CDR2 is FQNENV. This CDR3 comprises 15 residues. V dropped 1 base and J dropped 12 bases, with 16 bases sitting between them.

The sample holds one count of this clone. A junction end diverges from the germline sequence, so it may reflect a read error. CDR3: CASSDRLAGEWPSDEQYF. CDR3 sequence (DNA): TGTGCCAGCAGTGATAGGCTAGCGGGAGAATGGCCCTCCGACGAGCAGTACTTC. This chain connects TRBV6-4 to TRBJ2-7; 10 nucleotides agree with TRBD2. The CDR3 is made up of 18 amino acids. Germline CDR1 MRHNA, CDR2 SNTAGT.

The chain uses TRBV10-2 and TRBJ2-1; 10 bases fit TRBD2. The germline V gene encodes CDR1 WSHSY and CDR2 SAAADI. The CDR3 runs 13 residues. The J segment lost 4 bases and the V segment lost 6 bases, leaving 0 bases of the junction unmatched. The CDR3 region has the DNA TGCGCCAGCAGAGCGGGAGGGTACAATGAGCAGTTCTTC. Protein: CASRAGGYNEQFF.

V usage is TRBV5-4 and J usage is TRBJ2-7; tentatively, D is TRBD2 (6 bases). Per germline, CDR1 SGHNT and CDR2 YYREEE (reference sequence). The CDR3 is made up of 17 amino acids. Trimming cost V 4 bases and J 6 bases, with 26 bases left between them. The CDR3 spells CASSPGLPRRGLGEQYF. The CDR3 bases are TGTGCCAGCAGCCCGGGACTCCCCCGGCGCGGATTGGGCGAGCAGTACTTC.

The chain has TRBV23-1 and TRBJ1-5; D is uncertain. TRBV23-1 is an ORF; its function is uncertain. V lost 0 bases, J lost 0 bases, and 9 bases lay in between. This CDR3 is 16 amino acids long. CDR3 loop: CASSQSESHSNQPQHF. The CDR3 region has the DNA TGCGCCAGCAGTCAATCGGAAAGCCATAGCAATCAGCCCCAGCATTTT.

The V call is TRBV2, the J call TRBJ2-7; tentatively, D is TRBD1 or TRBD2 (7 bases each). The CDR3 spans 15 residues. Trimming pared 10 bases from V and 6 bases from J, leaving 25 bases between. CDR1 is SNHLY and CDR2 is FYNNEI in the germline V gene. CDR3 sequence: CATLGEGAAPGEQYF. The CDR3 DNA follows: TGTGCCACCCTCGGGGAGGGGGCAGCCCCCGGCGAGCAGTACTTC.

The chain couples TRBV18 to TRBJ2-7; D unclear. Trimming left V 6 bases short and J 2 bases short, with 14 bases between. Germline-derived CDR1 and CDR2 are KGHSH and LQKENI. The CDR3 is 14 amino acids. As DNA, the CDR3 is TGTGCCAGCTCGCCGGGCGGTAACACCTACGAGCAGTACTTC. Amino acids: CASSPGGNTYEQYF. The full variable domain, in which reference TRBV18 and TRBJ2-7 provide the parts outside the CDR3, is NAGVMQNPRHLVRRRGQEARLRCSPMKGHSHVYWYRQLPEEGLKFMVYLQKENIIDESGMPKERFSAEFPKEGPSILRIQQVVRGDSAAYFCASSPGGNTYEQYFGPGTRLTVT.

In nucleotides, the CDR3 is TGTGCCAGCAGCAAAGCGCTGGATGGCGGGGGGACAGAACTTAAAGTCGTCAAAAACATTCAGTACTTC. This translates into CASSKALDGGGTELKVVKNIQYF. V is TRBV21-1 and J is TRBJ2-4; the table's D call TRBD2 went unverified against the DNA. TRBV21-1 is a listed pseudogene. The length of the CDR3 is 23 residues.

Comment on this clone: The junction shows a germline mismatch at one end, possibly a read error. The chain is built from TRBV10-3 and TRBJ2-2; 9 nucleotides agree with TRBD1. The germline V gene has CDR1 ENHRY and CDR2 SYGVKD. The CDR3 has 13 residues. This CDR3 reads CVVGQGTGGELFF. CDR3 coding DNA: TGCGTTGTGGGACAGGGCACCGGCGGGGAGCTGTTTTTT.

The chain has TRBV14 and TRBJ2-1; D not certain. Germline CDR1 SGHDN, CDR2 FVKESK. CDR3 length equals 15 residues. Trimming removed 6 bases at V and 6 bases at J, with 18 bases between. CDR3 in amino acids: CASRTSASTTNEQFF. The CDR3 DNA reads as TGTGCCAGCAGAACAAGCGCCTCTACTACCAATGAGCAGTTCTTC.

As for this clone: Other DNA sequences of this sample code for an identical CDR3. The CDR3 DNA is TGTGCCAGTAGTCGGTTTTCTGGGGCCAACGTCCTGACTTTC. Amino acid sequence: CASSRFSGANVLTF. The chain joins TRBV19 to TRBJ2-6; unclear D gene. There are 14 residues in the CDR3. Germline CDR1 reads LNHDA; CDR2 reads SQIVND (reference sequence). V dropped 5 bases and J dropped 1 base, with 6 bases sitting between them.

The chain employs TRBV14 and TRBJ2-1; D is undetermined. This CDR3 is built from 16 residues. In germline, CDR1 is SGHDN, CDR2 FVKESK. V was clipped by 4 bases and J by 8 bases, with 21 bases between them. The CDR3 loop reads CASSPQNSRQWDEQFF. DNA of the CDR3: TGTGCCAGCAGCCCTCAAAACTCTCGCCAATGGGATGAGCAGTTCTTC.

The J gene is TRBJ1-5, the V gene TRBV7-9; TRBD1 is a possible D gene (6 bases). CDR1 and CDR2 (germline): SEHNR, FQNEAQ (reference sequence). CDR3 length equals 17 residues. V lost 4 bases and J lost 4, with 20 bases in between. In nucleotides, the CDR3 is TGTGCCAGCAGCTCGCCAACAGGGCCTAGGAGAAATCAGCCCCAGCATTTT. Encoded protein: CASSSPTGPRRNQPQHF.

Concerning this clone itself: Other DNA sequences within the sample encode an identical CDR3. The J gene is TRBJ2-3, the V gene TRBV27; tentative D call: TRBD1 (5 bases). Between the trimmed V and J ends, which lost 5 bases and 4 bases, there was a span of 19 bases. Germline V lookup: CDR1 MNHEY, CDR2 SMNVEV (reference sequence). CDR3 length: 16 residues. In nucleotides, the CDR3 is TGTGCCAGCAGTCCGCTGCAGGGTCGTAACTCAGATACGCAGTATTTT. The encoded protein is CASSPLQGRNSDTQYF.

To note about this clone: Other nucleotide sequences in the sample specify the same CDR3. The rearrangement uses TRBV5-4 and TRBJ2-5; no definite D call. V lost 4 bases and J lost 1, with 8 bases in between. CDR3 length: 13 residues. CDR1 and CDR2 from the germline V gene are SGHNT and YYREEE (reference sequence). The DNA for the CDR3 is TGTGCCAGCAGCCCTGGTCCCCAAGAGACCCAGTACTTC. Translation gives CASSPGPQETQYF. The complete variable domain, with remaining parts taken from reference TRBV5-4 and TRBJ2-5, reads ETGVTQSPTHLIKTRGQQVTLRCSSQSGHNTVSWYQQALGQGPQFIFQYYREEENGRGNFPPRFSGLQFPNYSSELNVNALELDDSALYLCASSPGPQETQYFGPGTRLLVL.

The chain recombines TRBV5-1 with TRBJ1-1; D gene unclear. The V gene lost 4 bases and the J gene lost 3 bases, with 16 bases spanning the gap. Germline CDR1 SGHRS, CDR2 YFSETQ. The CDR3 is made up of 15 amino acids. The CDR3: CASSKTRTGDTEAFF. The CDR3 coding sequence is TGCGCCAGCAGCAAGACACGAACTGGTGACACTGAAGCTTTCTTT.

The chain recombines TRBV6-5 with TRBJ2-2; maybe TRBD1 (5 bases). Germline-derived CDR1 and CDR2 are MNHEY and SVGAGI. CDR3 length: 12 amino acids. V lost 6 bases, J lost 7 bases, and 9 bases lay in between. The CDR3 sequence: CASSSQVGELFF. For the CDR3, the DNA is TGTGCCAGCAGCTCACAGGTCGGGGAGCTGTTTTTT.

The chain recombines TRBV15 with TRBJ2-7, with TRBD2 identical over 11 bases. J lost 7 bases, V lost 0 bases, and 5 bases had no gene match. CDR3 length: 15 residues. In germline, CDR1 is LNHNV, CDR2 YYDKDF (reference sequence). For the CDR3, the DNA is TGTGCCACCAGCAGAGAGACTAGCGGGATGGGTGAGCAGTACTTC. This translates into CATSRETSGMGEQYF. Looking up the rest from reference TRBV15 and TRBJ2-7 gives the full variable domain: DAMVIQNPRYQVTQFGKPVTLSCSQTLNHNVMYWYQQKSSQAPKLLFHYYDKDFNNEADTPDNFQSRRPNTSFCFLDIRSPGLGDTAMYLCATSRETSGMGEQYFGPGTRLTVT.

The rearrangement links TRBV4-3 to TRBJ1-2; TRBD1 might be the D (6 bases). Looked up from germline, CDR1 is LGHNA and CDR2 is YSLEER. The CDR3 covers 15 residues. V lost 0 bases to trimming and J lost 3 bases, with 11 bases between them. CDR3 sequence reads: CASSQEARGHYGYTF. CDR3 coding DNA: TGCGCCAGCAGCCAAGAAGCCCGGGGGCACTATGGCTACACCTTC.

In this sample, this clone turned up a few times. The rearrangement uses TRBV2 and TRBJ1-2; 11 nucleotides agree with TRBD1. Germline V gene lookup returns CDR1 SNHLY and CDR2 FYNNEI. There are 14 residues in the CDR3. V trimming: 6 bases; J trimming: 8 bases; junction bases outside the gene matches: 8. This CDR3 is CASSRTGGSEGYTF. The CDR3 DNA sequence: TGTGCCAGCAGCCGGACAGGGGGCTCGGAGGGCTACACCTTC.

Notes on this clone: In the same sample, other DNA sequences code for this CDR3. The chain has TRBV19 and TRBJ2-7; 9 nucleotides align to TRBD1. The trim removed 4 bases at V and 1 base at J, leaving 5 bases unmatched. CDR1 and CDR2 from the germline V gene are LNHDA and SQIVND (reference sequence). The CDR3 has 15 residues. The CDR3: CASSNRDRASYEQYF. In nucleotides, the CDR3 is TGTGCCAGTAGTAACCGGGACAGGGCATCCTACGAGCAGTACTTC.

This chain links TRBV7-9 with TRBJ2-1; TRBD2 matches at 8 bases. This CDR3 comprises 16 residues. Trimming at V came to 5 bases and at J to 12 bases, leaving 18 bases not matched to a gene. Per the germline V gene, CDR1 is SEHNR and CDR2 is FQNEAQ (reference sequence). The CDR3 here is CASSGRGTSVPVRQFF. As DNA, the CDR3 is TGTGCCAGCAGCGGCCGAGGGACTAGTGTTCCGGTAAGGCAGTTCTTC.

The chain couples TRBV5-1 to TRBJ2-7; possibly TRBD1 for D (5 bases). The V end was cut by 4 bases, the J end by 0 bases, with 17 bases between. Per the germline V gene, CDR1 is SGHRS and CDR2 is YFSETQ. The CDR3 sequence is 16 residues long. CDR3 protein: CASSQAPGFISYEQYF. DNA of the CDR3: TGCGCCAGCAGCCAGGCCCCAGGGTTTATCTCCTACGAGCAGTACTTC. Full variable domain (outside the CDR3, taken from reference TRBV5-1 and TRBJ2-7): KAGVTQTPRYLIKTRGQQVTLSCSPISGHRSVSWYQQTPGQGLQFLFEYFSETQRNKGNFPGRFSGRQFSNSRSEMNVSTLELGDSALYLCASSQAPGFISYEQYFGPGTRLTVT.

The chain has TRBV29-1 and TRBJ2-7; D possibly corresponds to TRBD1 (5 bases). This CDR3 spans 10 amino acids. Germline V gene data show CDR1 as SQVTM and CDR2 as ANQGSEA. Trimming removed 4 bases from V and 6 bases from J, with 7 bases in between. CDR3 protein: CSVVTAEQYF. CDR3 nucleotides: TGCAGCGTTGTGACAGCCGAGCAGTACTTC.

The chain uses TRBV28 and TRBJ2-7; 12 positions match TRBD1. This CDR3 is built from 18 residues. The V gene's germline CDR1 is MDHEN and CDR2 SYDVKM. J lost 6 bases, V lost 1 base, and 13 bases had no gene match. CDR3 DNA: TGTGCCAGCAGTTTATTCTCCCTCCGGGACAGGGGGCACAGCGAGCAGTACTTC. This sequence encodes CASSLFSLRDRGHSEQYF.

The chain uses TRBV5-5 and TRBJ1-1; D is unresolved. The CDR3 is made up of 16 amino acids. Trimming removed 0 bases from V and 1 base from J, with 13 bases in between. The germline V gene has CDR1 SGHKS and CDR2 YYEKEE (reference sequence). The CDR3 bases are TGTGCCAGCAGCTTGGGAGTGGGTATCGGGAACACTGAAGCTTTCTTT. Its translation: CASSLGVGIGNTEAFF. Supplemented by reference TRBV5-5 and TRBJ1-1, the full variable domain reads DAGVTQSPTHLIKTRGQQVTLRCSPISGHKSVSWYQQVLGQGPQFIFQYYEKEERGRGNFPDRFSARQFPNYSSELNVNALLLGDSALYLCASSLGVGIGNTEAFFGQGTRLTVV.

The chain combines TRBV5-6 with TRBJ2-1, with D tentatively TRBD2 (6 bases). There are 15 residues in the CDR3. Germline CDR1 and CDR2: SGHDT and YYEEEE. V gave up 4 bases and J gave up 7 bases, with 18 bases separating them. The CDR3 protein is CASSNRDLRLNEQFF. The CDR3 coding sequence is TGTGCCAGCAGCAACCGGGACTTAAGACTGAATGAGCAGTTCTTC.

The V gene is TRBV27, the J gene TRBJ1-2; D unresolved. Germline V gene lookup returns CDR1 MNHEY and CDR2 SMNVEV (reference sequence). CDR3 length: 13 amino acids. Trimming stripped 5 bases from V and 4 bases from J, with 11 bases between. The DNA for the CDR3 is TGTGCCAGCAGTCAAACCCAAGGCTATGGCTACACCTTC. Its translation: CASSQTQGYGYTF.